Reported below is one TCR beta chain. Residents of 24 US areas, aged about 18 to 89 years, made up the participants. Clinical history as reported by participants underpinned cohort assignment. The data derive from a study of blood T cell repertoires in COVID-19. Overall study: PBMCs, B-cell-depleted T cells, or T cells provided the cDNA or gDNA that made up the material.

CDR1 and CDR2 (germline): SGHDN, FVKESK. The CDR3 consists of 17 residues. V shed 4 bases, J shed 1 base, and the junction held 9 bases outside the gene matches. Generated by immunoSEQ multiplex PCR, the TCRdb table keeps only in-frame clones and is missing some. Of about 230,000 clones in the sample, about nine tenths were seen once. The clonotype originates from a woman aged 25-40 years with acute COVID-19. The chain employs TRBV14 and TRBJ1-3; 8 nucleotides align to TRBD1. The sequenced material came from PBMCs or T cells enriched from blood (not recorded which). CDR3 in amino acids: CASSRYGQGWSGNTIYF. As DNA, the CDR3 is TGTGCCAGCAGCCGGTACGGACAGGGTTGGTCTGGAAACACCATATATTTT.